One and the same sample provided the 28 T cell receptor beta chains below, sequenced in a study of T cell responses to AZD1222 COVID-19 vaccine. Repertoires were generated with immunoSEQ multiplex PCR, while TCRdb's copy carries only in-frame clones and drops some. The sample carries 120,000 or so clones, approximately 90% recorded once. Material: peripheral blood, obtained 28 days after the second AZD1222 dose. These receptors originate from an adult who received the AZD1222 COVID-19 vaccine.

This clone was recorded a few times. The CDR3 region has the DNA TGCGCCAGCAGGGGGAATCAGGGCTCCTATAATTCACCCCTCCACTTT. It codes for CASRGNQGSYNSPLHF. The chain combines TRBV5-1 with TRBJ1-6; D may be TRBD1 (5 bases). Trimming stripped 5 bases from V and 0 bases from J, with 12 bases between. The CDR3 contains 16 residues. The germline V gene has CDR1 SGHRS and CDR2 YFSETQ.

The chain carries TRBV6-5 and TRBJ1-4; D is unresolved. CDR1 MNHEY and CDR2 SVGAGI come from the germline V gene. Trimming pared 2 bases from V and 10 bases from J, leaving 17 bases between. This CDR3 spans 15 amino acids. The CDR3 is CASSYARAQEAKLFF. The CDR3 DNA reads TGTGCCAGCAGTTACGCCCGGGCGCAGGAGGCAAAACTGTTTTTT.

The rearrangement joins TRBV7-2 to TRBJ1-3, with 7 bases that match TRBD1. Germline loops: CDR1 SGHTA, CDR2 FQGNSA. The V segment lost 4 bases and the J segment 4 bases; nucleotides outside the gene matches: 16. The CDR3 runs to 18 residues. CDR3 DNA: TGTGCCAGCAGCTCACCGAGGGACAGAATATCGGCCGGAAACACCATATATTTT. Translated, it gives CASSSPRDRISAGNTIYF.

V and J are TRBV9 and TRBJ2-7; 8 positions match TRBD1. The CDR3 covers 15 residues. After removal of 0 bases from V and 3 bases from J, the junction contained 5 bases not matched to a gene. Germline V gene sequence: CDR1 SGDLS, CDR2 YYNGEE. CDR3 sequence (DNA): TGTGCCAGCAGCGTAGGTGGAGGGACAGGCTACGAGCAGTACTTC. Translation: CASSVGGGTGYEQYF.

This clone has more than one count but fewer than ten. This sequence joins TRBV19 and TRBJ2-2; TRBD2 agrees at 7 bases. In germline, CDR1 is LNHDA, CDR2 SQIVND (reference sequence). This CDR3 has 16 residues. V lost 6 bases, J lost 2 bases, and 9 bases stayed unmatched. The CDR3 loop reads CASRGYGGGNTGELFF. The CDR3 bases are TGTGCCAGTAGGGGGTACGGCGGGGGTAACACCGGGGAGCTGTTTTTT. Full variable domain (rest looked up from reference TRBV19 and TRBJ2-2): DGGITQSPKYLFRKEGQNVTLSCEQNLNHDAMYWYRQDPGQGLRLIYYSQIVNDFQKGDIAEGYSVSREKKESFPLTVTSAQKNPTAFYLCASRGYGGGNTGELFFGEGSRLTVL.

J is TRBJ1-2 and V is TRBV28; 10 positions match TRBD1. The CDR3 has 15 amino acids. Germline lookup yields CDR1 MDHEN and CDR2 SYDVKM. V dropped 2 bases and J dropped 4; count of bases not matched to a gene: 4. The CDR3 DNA reads TGTGCCAGCAGTTTACCTTGGACAGGGGGCTATGGCTACACCTTC. Its protein product is CASSLPWTGGYGYTF.

This sequence joins TRBV6-6 and TRBJ2-3; the D is unclear. Germline V gene lookup returns CDR1 MNHNY and CDR2 SVGAGI (reference sequence). The CDR3 covers 12 residues. V lost 4 bases, J lost 1 base, and 3 bases lay in between. The CDR3 sequence is CASSFGTDTQYF. The CDR3 region has the DNA TGTGCCAGCAGTTTTGGCACAGATACGCAGTATTTT.

CDR3: CSARAYGYTF. CDR3 in DNA: TGCAGTGCTAGGGCGTATGGCTACACCTTC. The rearrangement joins TRBV20-1 to TRBJ1-2; the D is unclear. CDR1 and CDR2 (germline): DFQATT, SNEGSKA (reference sequence). The CDR3 totals 10 residues. Trimming took 3 bases from V and 5 from J, leaving 4 bases between them.

This clone was seen more than once but under ten times. The gene calls are TRBV18 and TRBJ1-5; D is perhaps TRBD1 (5 bases). With 6 bases removed from V and 7 bases from J, the gap between germline ends came to 13 bases. The CDR3 is made up of 13 amino acids. The germline CDR1 and CDR2 sequences are KGHSH and LQKENI. CDR3 loop: CASSEGRDQPQHF. The CDR3 DNA is TGTGCCAGCTCCGAAGGTAGGGACCAGCCCCAGCATTTT. Drawing the rest from reference TRBV18 and TRBJ1-5, the complete variable domain is NAGVMQNPRHLVRRRGQEARLRCSPMKGHSHVYWYRQLPEEGLKFMVYLQKENIIDESGMPKERFSAEFPKEGPSILRIQQVVRGDSAAYFCASSEGRDQPQHFGDGTRLSIL.

The chain joins TRBV19 to TRBJ2-7, with 9 bases identical to TRBD1. V lost 3 bases, J lost 3 bases, and 18 bases stayed unmatched. The CDR3 is 19 amino acids. Germline V gene data show CDR1 as LNHDA and CDR2 as SQIVND (reference sequence). CDR3 residues: CASSISHFTGTGIFYEQYF. The DNA of the CDR3 is TGTGCCAGTAGTATCTCCCACTTTACCGGGACAGGGATATTCTACGAGCAGTACTTC.

This clone was detected only once. Its ends do not fully match the called genes, so a read error is possible. V and J are TRBV7-7 and TRBJ1-1; D is unclear. Per germline, CDR1 SSHAT and CDR2 FNYEAQ (reference sequence). The length of the CDR3 is 13 residues. The CDR3 protein is CASSLNGNTEAFF. DNA of the CDR3: TGTGCTAGCAGCTTAAACGGAAACACTGAAGCTTTCTTT.

The V gene is TRBV6-5, the J gene TRBJ2-7, with D uncertain. The CDR3 extends over 14 amino acids. Germline values: CDR1 MNHEY, CDR2 SVGAGI. V lost 2 bases and J 4 bases, leaving 12 bases between the germline ends. The CDR3 is CASSYAPPPYEQYF. In DNA form, the CDR3 reads TGTGCCAGCAGTTACGCCCCACCGCCTTACGAGCAGTACTTC.

The V and J genes are TRBV18 and TRBJ1-1; TRBD1 matches 8 bases. CDR3 length equals 15 residues. Germline CDR1 reads KGHSH; CDR2 reads LQKENI. J was trimmed by 2 bases and V by 6 bases; bases with no gene match: 8. CDR3 amino acids: CASSRSTGANTEAFF. CDR3 DNA: TGTGCCAGCTCCCGTTCGACAGGGGCAAACACTGAAGCTTTCTTT.

V is TRBV3-1 (or the pseudogene TRBV3-2) and J is TRBJ1-2, with TRBD1 identical over 10 bases. Losses at the gene ends were 0 bases for V and 5 bases for J; bases not matched to a gene: 3. The CDR3 consists of 15 residues. Per the germline V gene, CDR1 is LGHDT and CDR2 is YNNKEL (reference sequence). The CDR3 DNA reads as TGTGCCAGCAGCCAAGAGGGGGACAGGGGTTATGGCTACACCTTC. It is translated as CASSQEGDRGYGYTF.

The chain carries TRBV4-2 and TRBJ2-7; D is possibly TRBD1 or TRBD2 (5 bases each). This CDR3 is 15 amino acids long. The V end was cut by 0 bases, the J end by 2 bases, with 11 bases between. CDR1 is LGHNA, CDR2 YNFKEQ, per germline. CDR3: CASSQETGSAYEQYF. The DNA of the CDR3 is TGTGCCAGCAGCCAAGAAACAGGTAGCGCCTACGAGCAGTACTTC.

This sequence joins TRBV7-2 and TRBJ1-6, with 7 bases aligning to TRBD1. The V gene end was trimmed by 3 bases and the J gene end by 9 bases; junction bases not matched to a gene: 8. The CDR3 sequence is 15 residues long. Germline V lookup: CDR1 SGHTA, CDR2 FQGNSA. CDR3 sequence: CASSFRRGESSPLHF. The DNA of the CDR3 is TGTGCCAGCAGCTTCCGCAGGGGGGAAAGTTCACCCCTCCACTTT.

The genes are TRBV14 and TRBJ2-1; 8 bases align to TRBD1. CDR1 is SGHDN and CDR2 is FVKESK in the germline V gene. This CDR3 comprises 16 residues. After removal of 0 bases from V and 4 bases from J, the junction contained 5 bases not matched to a gene. The CDR3 nucleotides read TGTGCCAGCAGCCAAGAGATGACAGGGGTTTACAATGAGCAGTTCTTC. Amino acid sequence: CASSQEMTGVYNEQFF.

In this sample, this clone turned up once. This rearrangement joins TRBV28 to TRBJ1-2, with D perhaps matching TRBD1 (6 bases). Germline-derived CDR1 and CDR2 are MDHEN and SYDVKM. V gave up 2 bases and J gave up 4 bases, with 17 bases separating them. This CDR3 has 16 amino acids. CDR3: CASSLESRTVAYGYTF. The CDR3 region has the DNA TGTGCCAGCAGTTTAGAATCGAGGACAGTAGCCTATGGCTACACCTTC.

The chain has TRBV19 and TRBJ2-7; 10 bases line up with TRBD2. With 5 bases clipped from V and 5 bases from J, the junction kept 9 bases outside the gene matches. The germline gives CDR1 LNHDA, CDR2 SQIVND (reference sequence). CDR3 length: 15 residues. The CDR3 loop reads CASSPHGTSENEQYF. CDR3 in DNA: TGTGCCAGTAGTCCTCACGGGACTAGCGAGAACGAGCAGTACTTC.

The gene calls are TRBV7-9 and TRBJ1-6, with a possible D match to TRBD1 (6 bases). The germline V gene has CDR1 SEHNR and CDR2 FQNEAQ (reference sequence). Trimming pared 4 bases from V and 3 bases from J, leaving 13 bases between. The CDR3 contains 16 residues. DNA for the CDR3: TGTGCCAGCAGCTCCCCGACAGGAGTCTATAATTCACCCCTCCACTTT. This encodes CASSSPTGVYNSPLHF.

The count of this clone is one. V is TRBV28 and J is TRBJ1-5; 10 bases fit TRBD1. The CDR3 contains 15 residues. The V gene's germline CDR1 is MDHEN and CDR2 SYDVKM. V dropped 7 bases and J dropped 3; count of bases not matched to a gene: 6. This CDR3 reads CASTRQGAINQPQHF. For the CDR3, the DNA is TGTGCCAGCACCAGACAGGGGGCCATCAATCAGCCCCAGCATTTT. The entire variable domain, with the rest obtained from reference TRBV28 and TRBJ1-5, is as follows: DVKVTQSSRYLVKRTGEKVFLECVQDMDHENMFWYRQDPGLGLRLIYFSYDVKMKEKGDIPEGYSVSREKKERFSLILESASTNQTSMYLCASTRQGAINQPQHFGDGTRLSIL.

This clone was picked up a small number of times. V gene TRBV7-9 combines with J gene TRBJ1-1, with TRBD1 as a possible D gene (6 bases). The V end was cut by 2 bases, the J end by 6 bases, with 13 bases between. This CDR3 has 14 residues. CDR1 is SEHNR, CDR2 FQNEAQ, per germline (reference sequence). The CDR3 sequence is CASSLHGRGPEAFF. The DNA for the CDR3 is TGTGCCAGCAGCTTACACGGCAGGGGTCCTGAAGCTTTCTTT. Using reference TRBV7-9 and TRBJ1-1 for the parts outside the CDR3, the full variable domain is DTGVSQNPRHKITKRGQNVTFRCDPISEHNRLYWYRQTLGQGPEFLTYFQNEAQLEKSRLLSDRFSAERPKGSFSTLEIQRTEQGDSAMYLCASSLHGRGPEAFFGQGTRLTVV.

The CDR3 reads CASTGVPTDTQYF. DNA of the CDR3: TGTGCCAGCACGGGAGTTCCCACAGATACGCAGTATTTT. The J gene is TRBJ2-3, the V gene TRBV2, with D possibly matching TRBD2 (6 bases). Per the germline V gene, CDR1 is SNHLY and CDR2 is FYNNEI. The CDR3 extends over 13 amino acids. Trimming pared 7 bases from V and 2 bases from J, leaving 10 bases between. Based on the CDR3 plus reference TRBV2 and TRBJ2-3, the full variable domain is EPEVTQTPSHQVTQMGQEVILRCVPISNHLYFYWYRQILGQKVEFLVSFYNNEISEKSEIFDDQFSVERPDGSNFTLKIRSTKLEDSAMYFCASTGVPTDTQYFGPGTRLTVL.

The V call is TRBV5-1, the J call TRBJ1-2, with 7 bases matching TRBD1. After removal of 4 bases from V and 5 bases from J, the junction contained 11 bases not matched to a gene. Germline V gene sequence: CDR1 SGHRS, CDR2 YFSETQ. CDR3 length: 15 amino acids. The chain's CDR3 is CASSINRGSRYGYTF. CDR3 coding DNA: TGCGCCAGCAGCATAAACAGGGGTAGTCGTTATGGCTACACCTTC.

The genes are TRBV9 and TRBJ2-1, with D maybe TRBD2 (6 bases). Germline V CDR1 and CDR2: SGDLS, YYNGEE. Trimming shortened V by 4 bases and J by 5 bases, and 16 bases separated the two germline ends. This CDR3 contains 15 residues. CDR3 sequence reads: CASSLRRDWNNEQFF. The DNA of the CDR3 is TGTGCCAGCAGCCTCCGTCGGGACTGGAACAATGAGCAGTTCTTC.

The chain has TRBV28 and TRBJ1-3; D unresolved. Germline assignment: CDR1 MDHEN and CDR2 SYDVKM. Trimming cost V 3 bases and J 1 base, with 4 bases left between them. This CDR3 comprises 13 residues. CDR3: CASSFASGNTIYF. CDR3 sequence (DNA): TGTGCCAGCAGTTTTGCATCTGGAAACACCATATATTTT.

The chain recombines TRBV5-1 with TRBJ1-2; no clear D gene. V was trimmed by 0 bases and J by 1 base, leaving 7 bases between them. Germline loops: CDR1 SGHRS, CDR2 YFSETQ. This CDR3 is built from 14 residues. CDR3: CASSLEGSNYGYTF. The CDR3 region has the DNA TGCGCCAGCAGCTTGGAAGGCAGTAACTATGGCTACACCTTC.

The J gene is TRBJ1-6, the V gene TRBV3-1 (or the pseudogene TRBV3-2); D remains unclear. CDR3 length equals 16 residues. V was cut by 1 base and J by 9 bases, with 16 bases left in between. CDR1 and CDR2 from the germline V gene are LGHDT and YNNKEL (reference sequence). The CDR3 loop is CASSQAGQPPASPLHF. The CDR3 DNA sequence: TGTGCCAGCAGCCAAGCCGGGCAGCCGCCCGCTTCACCCCTCCACTTT.